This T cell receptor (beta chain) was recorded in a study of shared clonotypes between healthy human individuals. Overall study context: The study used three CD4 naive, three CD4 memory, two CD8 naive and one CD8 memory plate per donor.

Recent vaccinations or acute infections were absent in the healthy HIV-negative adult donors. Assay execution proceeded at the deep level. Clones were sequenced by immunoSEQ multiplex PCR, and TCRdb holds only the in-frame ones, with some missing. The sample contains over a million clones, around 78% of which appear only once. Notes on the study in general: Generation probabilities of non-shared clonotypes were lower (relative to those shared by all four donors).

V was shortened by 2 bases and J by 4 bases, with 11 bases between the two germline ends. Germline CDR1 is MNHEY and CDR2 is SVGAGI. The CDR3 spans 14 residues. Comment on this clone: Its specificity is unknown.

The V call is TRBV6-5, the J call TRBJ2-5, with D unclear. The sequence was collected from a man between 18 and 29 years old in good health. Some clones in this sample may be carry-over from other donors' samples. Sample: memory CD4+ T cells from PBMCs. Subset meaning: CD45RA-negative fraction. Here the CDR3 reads CASSYRAGGETQYF. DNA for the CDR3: TGTGCCAGCAGTTACCGCGCCGGTGGAGAGACCCAGTACTTC.